This TCR beta chain comes out of a study of cytomegalovirus exposure and HLA in healthy donors. Findings and caveats of the study: TCR beta sequences reportedly predicted most subjects' HLA-A and HLA-B alleles accurately. In a later analysis, DRB1 alleles had the most associated TCRs; HLA-C alleles the fewest.

On this clone itself: Its specificity is unknown.

Though probably carrying unrecorded immune exposures, donors were nominally healthy at sampling. Losses at the gene ends were 5 bases for V and 6 bases for J; bases not matched to a gene: 4. Germline values: CDR1 SGHRS, CDR2 YFSETQ. CDR3 length equals 12 residues. The PCR used 60 Vbeta and 13 Jbeta primers. Produced via immunoSEQ multiplex PCR; TCRdb's table is partial and in-frame only. The data contain fewer than 130,000 clones, 75% to 80% of them singletons. This sequence originates from a woman aged 30 to 39 in good health and CMV-seronegative. Sequenced material: PBMCs. The V gene is TRBV5-1, the J gene TRBJ2-7; 8 bases fit TRBD1. The CDR3 DNA is TGCGCCAGCAGTCTCACAGGGGGCGAGCAGTACTTC. Its protein is CASSLTGGEQYF.